This T cell receptor beta chain emerged from a study of T cells in Graves' hyperthyroidism and ophthalmopathy. Findings of the study overall: Peripheral blood also featured most of the thyroid clonotypes expanded above 0.001.

Germline CDR1 SGHRS, CDR2 YFSETQ. V lost 0 bases to trimming and J lost 0 bases; unmatched junction nucleotides: 2. This CDR3 has 15 residues. What was amplified from RNA transcripts were TCR beta CDR3 regions. HTBI primers drove first-round RT-PCR of the TCR CDR3. Via MiXCR, TCRdb re-called the multiplex PCR reads, giving one row per CDR3 protein. The sample lists hundreds of thousands of distinct CDR3 sequences, 38% occurring once. Each diagnosis drew on symptoms, thyroxine, TRAb, thyroid ultrasound and orbital computed tomography findings. The PBMCs were taken from around 9 ml of fresh peripheral blood. This clonotype appeared many times. The target antigen is unknown.

The source of this sequence is a man aged 18 to 30 with Graves' hyperthyroidism. Sequenced input: blood. The V gene is TRBV5-1, the J gene TRBJ1-2; 7 bases align to TRBD1. The CDR3 spells CASSLGDSPNYGYTF. The CDR3 DNA sequence: TGCGCCAGCAGCTTGGGGGACAGTCCTAACTATGGCTACACCTTC.